This passage covers 15 T cell receptor beta chains from one sample sequenced in a study of OX40 agonist ivuxolimab in advanced cancers. TCRdb's copy holds only in-frame clones and misses some; the assay was immunoSEQ multiplex PCR. The sample includes 70,000 to 85,000 clones, 85% seen only once; the top ten take 5.5% to 7%. The specimen comprised CD4+ or CD8+ T cells sorted from blood, sampled in a trial of the OX40 agonist ivuxolimab. The receptors shown here come from an adult with an advanced solid tumor such as melanoma, head and neck, liver or kidney cancer.

The chain recombines TRBV5-1 with TRBJ1-3; D is undetermined. The germline CDR1 and CDR2 sequences are SGHRS and YFSETQ. The CDR3 sequence is 17 residues long. V gave up 0 bases and J gave up 4 bases, with 17 bases separating them. The CDR3: CASSLGIPGIVGNTIYF. The CDR3 coding sequence is TGCGCCAGCAGCTTGGGCATCCCGGGAATCGTAGGAAACACCATATATTTT. The full variable domain, completed using reference TRBV5-1 and TRBJ1-3, is KAGVTQTPRYLIKTRGQQVTLSCSPISGHRSVSWYQQTPGQGLQFLFEYFSETQRNKGNFPGRFSGRQFSNSRSEMNVSTLELGDSALYLCASSLGIPGIVGNTIYFGEGSWLTVV.

This chain links TRBV4-2 with TRBJ1-5; D is possibly TRBD1 (6 bases). This CDR3 is 16 amino acids long. CDR1 LGHNA and CDR2 YNFKEQ come from the germline V gene. V was cut by 4 bases and J by 3 bases, with 16 bases left in between. The CDR3 region is CASSRNAGAANQPQHF. In nucleotides, the CDR3 is TGTGCCAGCAGCCGGAACGCGGGGGCTGCCAATCAGCCCCAGCATTTT.

The gene calls are TRBV19 and TRBJ1-5; a weak D match, TRBD1 (5 bases). V lost 5 bases to trimming and J lost 4 bases, with 12 bases between them. This CDR3 contains 14 residues. Germline lookup yields CDR1 LNHDA and CDR2 SQIVND (reference sequence). The CDR3 spells CASSVGTENQPQHF. In DNA form, the CDR3 reads TGTGCCAGTAGTGTAGGGACGGAAAATCAGCCCCAGCATTTT. Full variable domain (remainder filled in from reference TRBV19 and TRBJ1-5): DGGITQSPKYLFRKEGQNVTLSCEQNLNHDAMYWYRQDPGQGLRLIYYSQIVNDFQKGDIAEGYSVSREKKESFPLTVTSAQKNPTAFYLCASSVGTENQPQHFGDGTRLSIL.

The V call is TRBV19, the J call TRBJ2-3, with 8 bases fitting TRBD2. The CDR3 is 13 residues long. The junction had 5 bases not matched to a gene; V was cut back by 3 bases and J by 9 bases. Per germline, CDR1 LNHDA and CDR2 SQIVND (reference sequence). The CDR3 loop is CASSIPGGKTQYF. Here the CDR3 DNA reads TGTGCCAGTAGTATCCCGGGAGGGAAAACGCAGTATTTT.

This clone showed up just a few times. This sequence joins TRBV19 and TRBJ1-6; 9 positions match TRBD1. Germline CDR1 reads LNHDA; CDR2 reads SQIVND (reference sequence). This CDR3 contains 15 residues. The V gene end was trimmed by 4 bases and the J gene end by 10 bases; junction bases not matched to a gene: 8. CDR3 sequence (DNA): TGTGCCAGTAGTACAGGGGGACAGGGTAACTCACCCCTCCACTTT. It codes for CASSTGGQGNSPLHF.

The chain couples TRBV7-2 to TRBJ1-3; TRBD1 matches 7 bases. Trimming at V came to 5 bases and at J to 0 bases, leaving 10 bases not matched to a gene. Germline lookup yields CDR1 SGHTA and CDR2 FQGNSA. The CDR3 has 17 residues. The CDR3 region is CASSRFGTAFSGNTIYF. The CDR3, as DNA: TGTGCCAGCAGCCGATTCGGGACAGCCTTCTCTGGAAACACCATATATTTT.

Only one count was recorded for this clone. The J gene is TRBJ1-2, the V gene TRBV19; D possibly corresponds to TRBD1 (6 bases). Germline V gene lookup returns CDR1 LNHDA and CDR2 SQIVND (reference sequence). The CDR3 is 13 amino acids. Trimming shortened V by 4 bases and J by 7 bases, and 13 bases separated the two germline ends. The CDR3 sequence: CASSTYRAPGYTF. CDR3 coding DNA: TGTGCCAGTAGTACCTACAGGGCCCCTGGCTACACCTTC.

This rearrangement joins TRBV11-1 to TRBJ2-5; D might be TRBD1 or TRBD2, each matching 6 bases. V was trimmed by 5 bases and J by 2 bases, leaving 12 bases between them. The CDR3 runs 14 residues. Germline CDR1 and CDR2: SGHAT and FQDESV (reference sequence). As DNA, the CDR3 is TGTGCCAGCAGCGTTCGGGGGCTACAAGAGACCCAGTACTTC. This sequence encodes CASSVRGLQETQYF.

The V gene is TRBV19, the J gene TRBJ1-5; D is undetermined. The germline V gene has CDR1 LNHDA and CDR2 SQIVND (reference sequence). This CDR3 has 14 residues. Trimming took 3 bases from V and 6 from J, leaving 12 bases between them. The CDR3 spells CASSIGEIIQPQHF. CDR3 nucleotide sequence: TGTGCCAGTAGTATCGGGGAAATAATTCAGCCCCAGCATTTT.

This clone was seen a handful of times. The chain joins TRBV4-2 to TRBJ2-3, with a weak D call TRBD1 (6 bases). CDR1 and CDR2 (germline): LGHNA, YNFKEQ. The V and J ends lost 2 bases and 2 bases respectively, with 14 bases between them. This CDR3 spans 16 amino acids. The CDR3 reads CASSQPTAGATDTQYF. DNA for the CDR3: TGTGCCAGCAGCCAACCTACCGCAGGGGCCACAGATACGCAGTATTTT.

This rearrangement joins TRBV9 to TRBJ2-7; 8 nucleotides align to TRBD1. The CDR3 totals 14 residues. Germline V gives CDR1 SGDLS, CDR2 YYNGEE. Trimming took 0 bases from V and 7 from J; bases not matched to a gene: 6. CDR3 protein: CASSVGQGAGEQYF. CDR3 nucleotide sequence: TGTGCCAGCAGCGTAGGGCAGGGGGCTGGGGAGCAGTACTTC.

The V gene is TRBV6-5, the J gene TRBJ1-1; D ambiguous. Trimming removed 6 bases at V and 1 base at J, with 6 bases between. The CDR3 extends over 12 amino acids. Germline V gene data show CDR1 as MNHEY and CDR2 as SVGAGI. Here the CDR3 reads CASREGNTEAFF. CDR3 nucleotides: TGTGCCAGCAGAGAGGGGAACACTGAAGCTTTCTTT.

In its sample, this clone was seen a few times. The chain joins TRBV4-2 to TRBJ1-1; 7 positions match TRBD1. Germline V gene sequence: CDR1 LGHNA, CDR2 YNFKEQ. The V gene end was trimmed by 1 base and the J gene end by 1 base; junction bases not matched to a gene: 3. There are 15 residues in the CDR3. The CDR3 DNA is TGTGCCAGCAGCCAAGGGACAGGTGCGAACACTGAAGCTTTCTTT. Translation: CASSQGTGANTEAFF.

The rearrangement joins TRBV2 to TRBJ2-3; maybe TRBD2 (5 bases). The germline V and J ends were trimmed by 3 bases and 2 bases, with 9 bases remaining between them. Germline assignment: CDR1 SNHLY and CDR2 FYNNEI. CDR3 length equals 14 residues. Here the CDR3 DNA reads TGTGCCAGCAGTGATAGCGCGTACACAGATACGCAGTATTTT. Its translation is CASSDSAYTDTQYF.

V usage is TRBV5-1 and J usage is TRBJ2-3, with a tentative D call TRBD1 (5 bases). The germline V gene has CDR1 SGHRS and CDR2 YFSETQ. This CDR3 spans 15 amino acids. The V and J ends lost 0 bases and 2 bases respectively, with 10 bases between them. CDR3 DNA sequence: TGCGCCAGCAGCTTGGACAGGCCTCCCACAGATACGCAGTATTTT. It translates to CASSLDRPPTDTQYF.